The T cell receptor (beta chain) described here comes from a study of T cell repertoires in cytomegalovirus infection. General study points: Carriers of CMV and the relevant HLA type were discriminated by public TCR beta frequency. Predominance within the ex vivo response was attributable to HLA-C-restricted CMV-specific TCR beta clonotypes.

TCRdb re-called the reads with MiXCR, one entry per CDR3 protein. The data show hundreds of thousands of distinct CDR3 sequences, 25% to 40% seen once. In its sample, this clonotype was seen a few times. Antigen: not known. The source was cultured CD8+ T cells from PBMCs, collected from culture after CMV antigen stimulation. This clonotype originated in a human donor in good health (CMV status not recorded). Some clones in this sample may be carry-over from other donors' samples.

The CDR3 region is CASIPWGGGDYGYTF. CDR3 sequence (DNA): TGTGCCAGCATCCCCTGGGGAGGGGGCGACTATGGCTACACCTTC. The rearrangement uses TRBV2 and TRBJ1-2; 7 bases are shared with TRBD1. The CDR3 is made up of 15 amino acids. After removal of 7 bases from V and 3 bases from J, the junction contained 11 bases not matched to a gene. Per the germline V gene, CDR1 is SNHLY and CDR2 is FYNNEI. The full variable domain, in which reference TRBV2 and TRBJ1-2 provide the parts outside the CDR3, is EPEVTQTPSHQVTQMGQEVILRCVPISNHLYFYWYRQILGQKVEFLVSFYNNEISEKSEIFDDQFSVERPDGSNFTLKIRSTKLEDSAMYFCASIPWGGGDYGYTFGSGTRLTVV.